The 31 T cell receptor beta chains reported below all come from one sample, sequenced in a study of blood T cells in healthy people across ages. Then a second PCR, running roughly 7 to 11 cycles, was carried out with a sample-barcoded 5' primer and a J-beta primer mix. Using its own MiXCR run on the 5' RACE reads, TCRdb lists one record per CDR3 protein. The sample holds roughly 930,000 distinct CDR3 sequences; roughly 50% are singletons and the top ten take around 15%. Sequencing input: blood. These receptors were collected from a man aged 25-40 years in good health.

The genes are TRBV12-3 or TRBV12-4 and TRBJ1-5; no reliable D call. V lost 3 bases to trimming and J lost 7 bases, with 7 bases between them. The CDR3 extends over 12 amino acids. The CDR3 DNA sequence: TGTGCCAGCAGTTTGTACGGACAGCCCCAGCATTTT. Translated: CASSLYGQPQHF.

This chain uses TRBV5-5 with TRBJ2-7, with 9 bases fitting TRBD1. CDR1 is SGHKS, CDR2 YYEKEE, per germline (reference sequence). With 4 bases clipped from V and 7 bases from J, the junction kept 15 bases outside the gene matches. The CDR3 sequence is 16 residues long. The CDR3 nucleotides are TGTGCCAGCAGCCTGGGACAGGGTGAACTGGGGAATGAGCAGTACTTC. Translating gives CASSLGQGELGNEQYF.

This chain joins TRBV5-5 and TRBJ2-3; D unclear. The CDR3 loop spans 13 amino acids. The V gene lost 5 bases and the J gene lost 5 bases, with 12 bases spanning the gap. Germline lookup yields CDR1 SGHKS and CDR2 YYEKEE (reference sequence). Written as DNA, the CDR3 is TGTGCCAGCAGAGATTACTCCGTAGATACGCAGTATTTT. Translating it yields CASRDYSVDTQYF.

This clonotype was seen more than once but under ten times. The V and J genes are TRBV5-1 and TRBJ1-1, with D perhaps TRBD1 (5 bases). The germline V gene has CDR1 SGHRS and CDR2 YFSETQ. The CDR3 spans 14 residues. Trimming left V 0 bases short and J 2 bases short, with 8 bases between. The CDR3 is CASSLGDGNTEAFF. CDR3 nucleotides: TGCGCCAGCAGCTTGGGGGACGGCAACACTGAAGCTTTCTTT.

This clonotype was detected only a few times. This chain connects TRBV7-2 to TRBJ1-2; 11 bases align to TRBD1. Germline CDR1 and CDR2: SGHTA and FQGNSA. This CDR3 is 15 amino acids long. The junction had 3 bases not matched to a gene; V was cut back by 3 bases and J by 3 bases. This chain's CDR3 is CASSLGQGGDYGYTF. CDR3 DNA: TGTGCCAGCAGCTTGGGACAGGGGGGGGACTATGGCTACACCTTC.

At least ten counts were recorded for this clonotype. The V gene is TRBV4-3, the J gene TRBJ2-7; the match to TRBD1 covers 7 bases. V gave up 0 bases and J gave up 2 bases; unmatched junction bases: 7. This CDR3 comprises 16 residues. In germline, CDR1 is LGHNA, CDR2 YSLEER. The CDR3 DNA sequence: TGCGCCAGCAGCCAAGAGTTTCGGCAGGGGGCCTACGAGCAGTACTTC. This translates into CASSQEFRQGAYEQYF.

This clonotype was detected a few times. This chain links TRBV20-1 with TRBJ1-2; the match to TRBD1 covers 9 bases. CDR1 DFQATT and CDR2 SNEGSKA come from the germline V gene (reference sequence). V trimming: 0 bases; J trimming: 8 bases; junction bases outside the gene matches: 10. This CDR3 has 15 amino acids. CDR3 sequence (DNA): TGCAGTGCTAGAGATTTCCGGGACAGGGAGGGAGGCTACACCTTC. Translated, it gives CSARDFRDREGGYTF.

The CDR3 coding sequence is TGTGCCAGCAGTTTCCTTCGGGACCGAACGGGAGCTTTCTTT. Encoded protein: CASSFLRDRTGAFF. J is TRBJ1-1 and V is TRBV28; tentative D call: TRBD1 (5 bases). The V and J ends lost 3 bases and 10 bases respectively, with 18 bases between them. The CDR3 is 14 amino acids. Germline CDR1 and CDR2: MDHEN and SYDVKM. Full variable domain (rest looked up from reference TRBV28 and TRBJ1-1): DVKVTQSSRYLVKRTGEKVFLECVQDMDHENMFWYRQDPGLGLRLIYFSYDVKMKEKGDIPEGYSVSREKKERFSLILESASTNQTSMYLCASSFLRDRTGAFFGQGTRLTVV.

The rearrangement joins TRBV20-1 to TRBJ1-6; D remains ambiguous. The CDR3 spans 12 residues. Germline loops: CDR1 DFQATT, CDR2 SNEGSKA (reference sequence). Trimming stripped 7 bases from V and 9 bases from J, with 13 bases between. The CDR3 reads CSVALDSSPLHF. In DNA form, the CDR3 reads TGCAGTGTGGCTTTGGATTCTTCACCCCTCCACTTT.

CDR3 amino acids: CASSLRTGRSTNEKLFF. In DNA form, the CDR3 reads TGTGCCAGCAGCTTGCGGACAGGGCGGTCAACTAATGAAAAACTGTTTTTT. The chain joins TRBV7-2 to TRBJ1-4; 8 bases align to TRBD1. This CDR3 spans 17 amino acids. Germline V gives CDR1 SGHTA, CDR2 FQGNSA. V shed 3 bases, J shed 0 bases, and the junction held 6 bases outside the gene matches.

The rearrangement uses TRBV6-5 and TRBJ1-6, with 10 bases that match TRBD1. Germline CDR1 MNHEY, CDR2 SVGAGI. The CDR3 is made up of 15 amino acids. V lost 5 bases and J lost 8; bases outside the gene matches: 6. The CDR3 loop reads CASSAGTGAYSPLHF. CDR3 in DNA: TGTGCCAGCAGTGCGGGGACAGGGGCGTATTCACCCCTCCACTTT.

This clonotype has more than one count but fewer than ten. V gene TRBV11-2 combines with J gene TRBJ2-7; 8 nucleotides match TRBD2. V was pared by 3 bases and J by 5 bases, with 6 bases of the junction left unmatched. The CDR3 has 14 amino acids. Germline CDR1 reads SGHAT; CDR2 reads FQNNGV. Here the CDR3 DNA reads TGTGCCAGCAGCTTGCCCCCGGGGGGGGACGAGCAGTACTTC. It encodes CASSLPPGGDEQYF.

The genes are TRBV7-6 and TRBJ2-1; TRBD2 aligns across 9 bases. CDR1 and CDR2 from the germline V gene are SGHVS and FNYEAQ. Trimming cost V 4 bases and J 2 bases; bases outside gene matches: 6. This CDR3 contains 16 residues. The CDR3 DNA sequence: TGTGCCAGCAGCTCGACTTTAGCGGGGGCCTACAATGAGCAGTTCTTC. It codes for CASSSTLAGAYNEQFF.

This chain uses TRBV29-1 with TRBJ2-3, with 15 bases fitting TRBD2. Per germline, CDR1 SQVTM and CDR2 ANQGSEA. The CDR3 spans 16 residues. V gave up 2 bases and J gave up 6 bases; unmatched junction bases: 6. The CDR3 here is CSVERTSGGAWDTQYF. The CDR3 region has the DNA TGCAGCGTTGAACGGACTAGCGGGGGGGCATGGGATACGCAGTATTTT.

J is TRBJ2-5 and V is TRBV6-1, with no clear D. With the DNA end fitting TRBJ2-7 better, the J assignment may be wrong. Germline CDR1 reads MNHNS; CDR2 reads SASEGT. The CDR3 length is 14 residues. In nucleotides, the CDR3 is TGTGCCAGCAGTGAGTTGGGGATTACCTACGAGCAGTACTTC. This gives the protein CASSELGITYEQYF.

The rearrangement uses TRBV9 and TRBJ2-3; possible D gene TRBD1, 5 bases. The germline V and J ends were trimmed by 0 bases and 2 bases, with 13 bases remaining between them. The CDR3 is made up of 16 amino acids. Looked up from germline, CDR1 is SGDLS and CDR2 is YYNGEE. Here the CDR3 DNA reads TGTGCCAGCAGCGTAGGATCAGGGCAGAACACAGATACGCAGTATTTT. This codes for CASSVGSGQNTDTQYF.

V usage is TRBV5-1 and J usage is TRBJ2-1, with TRBD2 identical over 7 bases. CDR1 and CDR2 from the germline V gene are SGHRS and YFSETQ. The trim removed 0 bases at V and 15 bases at J, leaving 6 bases unmatched. The CDR3 runs 12 residues. The DNA for the CDR3 is TGCGCCAGCAGCTTGGAGCGGGGTCCACTGTTCTTC. Residues: CASSLERGPLFF.

The rearrangement links TRBV9 to TRBJ2-1, with D perhaps TRBD2 (7 bases). Looked up from germline, CDR1 is SGDLS and CDR2 is YYNGEE. The CDR3 is made up of 16 amino acids. Trimming removed 2 bases at V and 0 bases at J, with 12 bases between. The CDR3 DNA reads TGTGCCAGCAGCGTTATAGGGGGGGGCTCCTACAATGAGCAGTTCTTC. Residues: CASSVIGGGSYNEQFF.

This clonotype was seen a few times. V and J are TRBV28 and TRBJ2-3; 11 nucleotides line up with TRBD2. J gave up 5 bases and V 2 bases, and 3 bases lay outside the gene matches. In germline, CDR1 is MDHEN, CDR2 SYDVKM. The length of the CDR3 is 15 residues. The CDR3 protein is CASSLASGGKDTQYF. As DNA, the CDR3 is TGTGCCAGCAGTTTAGCTAGCGGGGGGAAAGATACGCAGTATTTT.

In DNA form, the CDR3 reads TGTGCCAGCAGTTTAACCCCGGGACTAGTCTACAATGAGCAGTTCTTC. The encoded protein is CASSLTPGLVYNEQFF. The genes are TRBV27 and TRBJ2-1; 8 nucleotides align to TRBD2. This CDR3 region has 16 residues. After removal of 2 bases from V and 3 bases from J, the junction contained 6 bases not matched to a gene. CDR1 and CDR2 from the germline V gene are MNHEY and SMNVEV (reference sequence).

The chain joins TRBV6-2 or TRBV6-3 to TRBJ2-1; 8 bases agree with TRBD2. J gave up 6 bases and V 5 bases, and 15 bases lay outside the gene matches. The germline gives CDR1 MNHEY, CDR2 SVGEGT. The CDR3 runs to 17 residues. For the CDR3, the DNA is TGTGCCAGCAGTGCGATTTCGGGGGGGCCCTCGGGCAATGAGCAGTTCTTC. Residues: CASSAISGGPSGNEQFF.

A few counts support this clonotype. This chain connects TRBV5-1 to TRBJ2-5; TRBD1 aligns across 7 bases. The junction had 9 bases not matched to a gene; V was cut back by 4 bases and J by 3 bases. The CDR3 spans 15 residues. CDR1 is SGHRS and CDR2 is YFSETQ in the germline V gene. The CDR3 here is CASSPGLTGEETQYF. As DNA, the CDR3 is TGCGCCAGCAGCCCCGGACTTACAGGGGAAGAGACCCAGTACTTC.

The chain recombines TRBV28 with TRBJ2-5; D remains ambiguous. CDR3 size: 12 residues. The ends were cut back, 2 bases at V and 11 bases at J, with 12 bases in the middle. Germline CDR1 and CDR2: MDHEN and SYDVKM. The CDR3 protein is CASSLDWAQQYF. CDR3 in DNA: TGTGCCAGCAGTTTAGATTGGGCACAACAGTACTTC. Based on the CDR3 plus reference TRBV28 and TRBJ2-5, the full variable domain is DVKVTQSSRYLVKRTGEKVFLECVQDMDHENMFWYRQDPGLGLRLIYFSYDVKMKEKGDIPEGYSVSREKKERFSLILESASTNQTSMYLCASSLDWAQQYFGPGTRLLVL.

This clonotype came up many times. The CDR3 coding sequence is TGTGCCATCGGTCCGTTGCTCACAGATACGCAGTATTTT. Translation: CAIGPLLTDTQYF. This chain joins TRBV10-3 and TRBJ2-3; the D is unclear. This CDR3 is built from 13 residues. Germline loops: CDR1 ENHRY, CDR2 SYGVKD. V was clipped by 8 bases and J by 2 bases, with 11 bases between them.

This clonotype was seen ten or more times. The chain has TRBV2 and TRBJ1-6; D may be TRBD1 (6 bases). V gave up 5 bases and J gave up 0 bases, with 11 bases separating them. The germline gives CDR1 SNHLY, CDR2 FYNNEI. This CDR3 contains 16 residues. The chain's CDR3 is CASSRDISSYNSPLHF. DNA of the CDR3: TGTGCCAGCAGTCGGGACATCAGCTCCTATAATTCACCCCTCCACTTT.

A word on this clonotype: The junction departs from the called germline gene at one end, perhaps through a read error. This chain joins TRBV29-1 and TRBJ2-1; TRBD2 might be the D (6 bases). Germline CDR1 and CDR2: SQVTM and ANQGSEA. This CDR3 contains 14 residues. CDR3 region: CGVSREVFYNEQFF. The CDR3 coding sequence is TGCGGCGTTTCCAGGGAGGTTTTCTACAATGAGCAGTTCTTC.

Here the CDR3 reads CASILRTDTQYF. The DNA of the CDR3 is TGTGCCAGCATTCTCCGCACAGATACGCAGTATTTT. V gene TRBV2 combines with J gene TRBJ2-3; D is uncertain. The CDR3 extends over 12 amino acids. The germline V and J ends were trimmed by 7 bases and 1 base, with 6 bases remaining between them. Germline-derived CDR1 and CDR2 are SNHLY and FYNNEI.

V gene TRBV2 combines with J gene TRBJ2-1; D gene uncertain. Trimming cost V 6 bases and J 7 bases, with 19 bases left between them. The CDR3 extends over 15 amino acids. Germline CDR1 and CDR2: SNHLY and FYNNEI. The CDR3 loop reads CASRVLVSFGNEQFF. CDR3 nucleotide sequence: TGTGCCAGCAGGGTATTGGTATCTTTTGGGAATGAGCAGTTCTTC.

This clonotype occurred once. A junction boundary mismatches the germline segment, possibly from a read error. The chain employs TRBV4-2 and TRBJ2-4; D perhaps matches TRBD1 (6 bases). The J call may be in error: the DNA end matches TRBJ2-7 better. The V gene's germline CDR1 is LGHNA and CDR2 YNFKEQ. The CDR3 is made up of 15 amino acids. The CDR3 nucleotides are TGTGCCAGCAACCAAGAACACAGGGTGACCTACGAGCAGTACTTC. Residues: CASNQEHRVTYEQYF.

The rearrangement uses TRBV20-1 and TRBJ2-5; 7 positions agree with TRBD2. The germline V gene encodes CDR1 DFQATT and CDR2 SNEGSKA (reference sequence). J was trimmed by 2 bases and V by 3 bases; bases with no gene match: 9. There are 15 residues in the CDR3. The CDR3 coding sequence is TGCAGTGCTAGTCGAGGCGGGAGTTGGCAAGAGACCCAGTACTTC. Translated, it gives CSASRGGSWQETQYF.

The rearrangement links TRBV10-3 to TRBJ2-7; 11 positions match TRBD2. V lost 0 bases, J lost 7 bases, and 5 bases stayed unmatched. CDR1 is ENHRY, CDR2 SYGVKD, per germline. This CDR3 spans 15 amino acids. CDR3 DNA sequence: TGTGCCATCAGTGAGTCAACTAGCGGGGGTGATGAGCAGTACTTC. This translates into CAISESTSGGDEQYF.